This T cell receptor beta chain was obtained from a study of T cells in Graves' hyperthyroidism and ophthalmopathy. Regions amplified from RNA transcripts were the TCR beta CDR3 regions. Carried out on the TCR CDR3, a first-round RT-PCR used the HTBI primer set. A single record per CDR3 protein comes from TCRdb applying MiXCR to the multiplex PCR reads. The data hold approximately 500,000 distinct CDR3 sequences, with more than 45% observed a single time. Trimming cost V 5 bases and J 5 bases, with 17 bases left between them. This CDR3 is 14 amino acids long. Germline CDR1 DFQATT, CDR2 SNEGSKA (reference sequence).

The receptor was isolated from a woman aged 18-29 years with Graves' hyperthyroidism. Sequencing was carried out using peripheral blood or thyroid tissue (not recorded which). The V gene is TRBV20-1, the J gene TRBJ2-3, with D perhaps matching TRBD1 or TRBD2 (6 bases each). The chain's CDR3 is CSAHWAEGGDTQYF. The CDR3 DNA reads as TGCAGTGCTCATTGGGCTGAGGGGGGAGATACGCAGTATTTT.